This T cell receptor (beta chain) is drawn from a study of cytomegalovirus exposure and HLA in healthy donors. Study-wide points: Other equally common chains were less clonally expanded than HLA-associated TCR beta chains, a later analysis showed.

The PCR was carried out with 60 Vbeta primers and 13 Jbeta primers. Clones were read by immunoSEQ multiplex PCR, and TCRdb kept only the in-frame ones, dropping some. The sample lists about 150,000 clones, approximately 80% occurring once. Germline lookup yields CDR1 SGHTA and CDR2 FQGTGA. Trimming at V came to 1 base and at J to 3 bases, leaving 3 bases not matched to a gene. This CDR3 is built from 15 residues. This clone came up once. The antigen remains undetermined. The chain joins TRBV7-3 to TRBJ1-1; 9 nucleotides match TRBD1. The material sequenced was PBMCs. The source is a male donor in good health and CMV-seronegative. In nucleotides, the CDR3 is TGTGCCAGCAGCTTAAAGGGGACAGGGTACACTGAAGCTTTCTTT. This translates into CASSLKGTGYTEAFF.